These T cell receptor beta chains were read from a single sample in a study of blood T cell repertoires in COVID-19. TCRdb keeps only in-frame clones here, not all; method: immunoSEQ multiplex PCR. This sample has 150,000 to 200,000 clones; roughly 80% occur once, and the top ten carry roughly 12%. The sequencing sample was made of peripheral blood. The receptors originated from a man in his fifties who had recovered from COVID-19. Each CDR3 is given with its conserved first and last residue. The D gene is left open where the match is weak. For some rows the clone size is stated as once, few or many, or as a class when expanded; others skip it.

length	D	J	V	size	DNA	CDR3
15	TRBD1	TRBJ1-3	TRBV10-2	.	TGCGCCAGCAGTGAACAGGGGGCATCGGGAAACACCATATATTTT	CASSEQGASGNTIYF
14	TRBD1	TRBJ2-7	TRBV28	.	TGTGCCAGCAGTACGACAGGGCTCTCCTACGAGCAGTACTTC	CASSTTGLSYEQYF
14	TRBD1	TRBJ1-6	TRBV11-3	.	TGTGCCAGCAGCAGGACAGGGAAGGATTCACCCCTCCACTTT	CASSRTGKDSPLHF
19	TRBD2	TRBJ2-2	TRBV19	once	TGTGCCAGTAGTTTTTTACTTGCTAGCGGGAGCATGGGCACCGGGGAGCTGTTTTTT	CASSFLLASGSMGTGELFF
13	.	TRBJ1-5	TRBV6-5	few	TGTGCCAGCAGGAGGAGAGGAGATCAGCCCCAGCATTTT	CASRRRGDQPQHF
13	TRBD1	TRBJ2-1	TRBV12-5	few	TGTGCTAGTGCCCAAGACAGGGCCGATGAGCAGTTCTTC	CASAQDRADEQFF
12	.	TRBJ2-3	TRBV11-2	.	TGTGCCAGCAGCCTAAGCACAGATACGCAGTATTTT	CASSLSTDTQYF
15	.	TRBJ1-1	TRBV28	once	TGTGCCAGCAGAATTCGAGGACACCTCAACACTGAAGCTTTCTTT	CASRIRGHLNTEAFF
20	TRBD2	TRBJ2-7	TRBV27	.	TGTGCCAGCATACGAAACCGGGACTACGGAATTAGCCTAGAACGCTACGAGCAGTACTTC	CASIRNRDYGISLERYEQYF
14	.	TRBJ2-1	TRBV24-1	once	TGTGCCACCAGTGATGTTAACAGGGGGGGTGAGCAGTTCTTC	CATSDVNRGGEQFF
12	.	TRBJ2-3	TRBV5-1	.	TGCGCCAGCAGAGAGTCGTCAGATACGCAGTATTTT	CASRESSDTQYF
16	.	TRBJ2-5	TRBV11-3	.	TGTGCCAGCAGCTTAGGAGGCGGAGGGTACCAAGAGACCCAGTACTTC	CASSLGGGGYQETQYF
15	.	TRBJ2-7	TRBV28	.	TGTGCCAGCAGCCTTGACAGGTACACTTCCTACGAGCAGTACTTC	CASSLDRYTSYEQYF
18	TRBD1	TRBJ2-2	TRBV9	.	TGTGCCAGCAGCCCTAGTGCCAGGACAGGGGGGTTTATCGGGGAGCTGTTTTTT	CASSPSARTGGFIGELFF
14	TRBD1	TRBJ1-2	TRBV6-5	.	TGTGCCAGCAGCTACGACAGGGGGCGGGATGGCTACACCTTC	CASSYDRGRDGYTF
14	.	TRBJ1-2	TRBV18	.	TGTGCCAGCTCACCTCCTGGCAGGGGCGATGGCTACACCTTC	CASSPPGRGDGYTF
14	TRBD2	TRBJ2-7	TRBV6-6	.	TGTGCCAGCAGTCGGTTAGCGGGCTCCTACGAGCAGTACTTC	CASSRLAGSYEQYF